Following are 23 T cell receptor beta chains from one sample sequenced in a study of blood T cell repertoires in COVID-19. TCRdb's table, derived via immunoSEQ multiplex PCR, lists solely in-frame clones and lacks some. The data hold about 140,000 clones, with roughly nine tenths observed a single time. The specimen was peripheral blood. These TCRs come from a human donor in a cohort sampled during active COVID-19.

The chain couples TRBV20-1 to TRBJ1-5; TRBD1 is a possible D gene (5 bases). CDR3 length equals 15 residues. V lost 3 bases and J 5 bases, leaving 17 bases between the germline ends. CDR1 DFQATT and CDR2 SNEGSKA come from the germline V gene (reference sequence). CDR3 nucleotide sequence: TGCAGTGCTAGTTCTCCCCTCGGGGGGGATCAGCCCCAGCATTTT. It specifies CSASSPLGGDQPQHF.

The rearrangement links TRBV10-3 to TRBJ1-1; D gene ambiguous. The CDR3 has 13 amino acids. Germline CDR1 reads ENHRY; CDR2 reads SYGVKD. The V gene lost 8 bases and the J gene lost 3 bases, with 13 bases spanning the gap. CDR3 amino acids: CAIAPLLDTEAFF. The CDR3 DNA follows: TGTGCCATCGCCCCTCTATTGGACACTGAAGCTTTCTTT.

This clone has a single count. The genes are TRBV19 and TRBJ2-7; D possibly corresponds to TRBD2 (5 bases). Trimming removed 4 bases from V and 0 bases from J, with 19 bases in between. Germline V gene sequence: CDR1 LNHDA, CDR2 SQIVND (reference sequence). The CDR3 spans 17 residues. The CDR3 DNA reads as TGTGCCAGTAGTACCATCTTACGTACTAGGTCCTCCTACGAGCAGTACTTC. It translates to CASSTILRTRSSYEQYF.

This clone was seen once. A read error may produce the germline difference seen at one junction end. The chain uses TRBV7-7 and TRBJ2-7, with D maybe TRBD2 (6 bases). Looked up from germline, CDR1 is SSHAT and CDR2 is FNYEAQ (reference sequence). The length of the CDR3 is 15 residues. The CDR3 DNA reads as TGTGCTAGCAGCCCCTCCGGGACCTTCGGGAGCGAGCAGTACTTC. This gives the protein CASSPSGTFGSEQYF. The full variable domain, completed using reference TRBV7-7 and TRBJ2-7, is GAGVSQSPRYKVTKRGQDVTLRCDPISSHATLYWYQQALGQGPEFLTYFNYEAQPDKSGLPSDRFSAERPEGSISTLTIQRTEQRDSAMYRCASSPSGTFGSEQYFGPGTRLTVT.

This chain joins TRBV30 and TRBJ1-4, with D possibly matching TRBD1 (6 bases). Trimming cost V 2 bases and J 2 bases, with 12 bases left between them. This CDR3 has 15 residues. Germline loops: CDR1 GTSNPN, CDR2 SVGIG (reference sequence). The CDR3, as DNA: TGTGCCTGGAGTCCTCGGGGGGGCACTAATGAAAAACTGTTTTTT. Its protein product is CAWSPRGGTNEKLFF.

This clone was observed a single time. The CDR3 DNA reads as TGTGCCTGGAGCACACTGGGGGCGGGGGGGCGCCATGAGCAGTTCTTC. Protein product: CAWSTLGAGGRHEQFF. The V gene is TRBV30, the J gene TRBJ2-1; 9 nucleotides align to TRBD2. Germline CDR1 is GTSNPN and CDR2 is SVGIG (reference sequence). Trimming took 3 bases from V and 8 from J; bases not matched to a gene: 14. The CDR3 is 16 amino acids.

The V gene is TRBV7-2, the J gene TRBJ2-1; 10 bases map to TRBD2. Germline assignment: CDR1 SGHTA and CDR2 FQGNSA. This CDR3 spans 14 amino acids. Trimming removed 4 bases from V and 9 bases from J; junction bases left unmatched: 6. DNA for the CDR3: TGTGCCAGCAGCTACAGCGGGAGGGCCATTGAGCAGTTCTTC. Its protein is CASSYSGRAIEQFF. Full variable domain (rest looked up from reference TRBV7-2 and TRBJ2-1): GAGVSQSPSNKVTEKGKDVELRCDPISGHTALYWYRQSLGQGLEFLIYFQGNSAPDKSGLPSDRFSAERTGGSVSTLTIQRTQQEDSAVYLCASSYSGRAIEQFFGPGTRLTVL.

The rearrangement uses TRBV18 and TRBJ1-5, with 8 bases aligning to TRBD1. CDR1 is KGHSH and CDR2 is LQKENI in the germline V gene. J lost 2 bases, V lost 4 bases, and 7 bases had no gene match. This CDR3 region has 16 residues. DNA for the CDR3: TGTGCCAGCTCACTCATCCCGGGACAGGGCAATCAGCCCCAGCATTTT. This codes for CASSLIPGQGNQPQHF.

This chain uses TRBV6-2 or TRBV6-3 with TRBJ2-5; no clear D gene. Germline V CDR1 and CDR2: MNHEY, SVGEGT. CDR3 length: 11 amino acids. Trimming cost V 2 bases and J 5 bases, with 3 bases left between them. DNA for the CDR3: TGTGCCAGCAGTTACCCGGAGACCCAGTACTTC. Encoded protein: CASSYPETQYF.

The V and J genes are TRBV27 and TRBJ1-1, with D perhaps TRBD1 (5 bases). CDR1 is MNHEY, CDR2 SMNVEV, per germline (reference sequence). The CDR3 has 14 amino acids. V was shortened by 3 bases and J by 6 bases, with 14 bases between the two germline ends. The CDR3 spells CASSLSGGVSEAFF. The DNA of the CDR3 is TGTGCCAGCAGTTTGTCCGGGGGGGTCTCTGAAGCTTTCTTT.

The chain uses TRBV4-1 and TRBJ2-7, with D perhaps matching TRBD2 (6 bases). CDR1 is MGHRA and CDR2 is YSYEKL in the germline V gene. The CDR3 totals 13 residues. Trimming left V 4 bases short and J 2 bases short, with 9 bases between. The CDR3 nucleotides read TGCGCCAGCAGCCCCGCGGGGACCTACGAGCAGTACTTC. As protein: CASSPAGTYEQYF.

The chain has TRBV4-3 and TRBJ1-2; possibly TRBD1 for D (6 bases). CDR1 and CDR2 (germline): LGHNA, YSLEER. This CDR3 has 14 residues. Trimming stripped 0 bases from V and 8 bases from J, with 13 bases between. CDR3: CASSQDGGHFGYTF. The CDR3, as DNA: TGCGCCAGCAGCCAAGATGGGGGACACTTCGGCTACACCTTC.

This clone is judged large. The V call is TRBV11-3, the J call TRBJ2-1; the D gene is possibly TRBD2 (5 bases). This CDR3 has 13 amino acids. With 3 bases removed from V and 7 bases from J, the gap between germline ends came to 10 bases. From germline, CDR1 is SGHNT and CDR2 YENEEA. The DNA for the CDR3 is TGTGCCAGCAGCTTCGGGGTTACGAATGAGCAGTTCTTC. Translation gives CASSFGVTNEQFF. Combining the CDR3 with reference TRBV11-3 and TRBJ2-1 gives the whole variable domain EAGVVQSPRYKIIEKKQPVAFWCNPISGHNTLYWYLQNLGQGPELLIRYENEEAVDDSQLPKDRFSAERLKGVDSTLKIQPAELGDSAVYLCASSFGVTNEQFFGPGTRLTVL.

The chain couples TRBV5-1 to TRBJ2-7; 7 bases align to TRBD1. This CDR3 contains 15 residues. The germline gives CDR1 SGHRS, CDR2 YFSETQ. The junction had 10 bases not matched to a gene; V was cut back by 4 bases and J by 3 bases. The CDR3 DNA sequence: TGCGCCAGCAGCACGGACAGGCCGCCGGACTACGAGCAGTACTTC. Translating gives CASSTDRPPDYEQYF.

V gene TRBV2 combines with J gene TRBJ1-6; the D gene is possibly TRBD1 (5 bases). In germline, CDR1 is SNHLY, CDR2 FYNNEI. Trimming cost V 4 bases and J 9 bases, with 10 bases left between them. CDR3 length: 13 residues. The CDR3 DNA sequence: TGTGCCAGCAGTGGTCAGGGAGGTTCACCCCTCCACTTT. Protein product: CASSGQGGSPLHF. The full variable domain, its missing parts supplied by reference TRBV2 and TRBJ1-6, is EPEVTQTPSHQVTQMGQEVILRCVPISNHLYFYWYRQILGQKVEFLVSFYNNEISEKSEIFDDQFSVERPDGSNFTLKIRSTKLEDSAMYFCASSGQGGSPLHFGNGTRLTVT.

The chain links TRBV2 to TRBJ2-7; TRBD2 is a possible D gene (6 bases). Trimming took off 6 bases at V and 2 bases at J, with 14 bases between the two ends. Germline loops: CDR1 SNHLY, CDR2 FYNNEI. The CDR3 is 14 residues long. The CDR3 sequence: CASRGDSQTYEQYF. CDR3 in DNA: TGTGCCAGCAGAGGGGACTCACAGACCTACGAGCAGTACTTC.

As for this clone: At one end, the junction sequence differs from germline, possibly due to a read error. The chain couples TRBV7-8 to TRBJ1-1; perhaps TRBD1 as D (6 bases). Germline assignment: CDR1 SGHVS and CDR2 FQNEAQ. There are 15 residues in the CDR3. CDR3 sequence: CASSLVQGRRTEAFF. The CDR3 nucleotides are TGTGCCAGCAGTTTAGTACAGGGAAGGAGGACTGAAGCTTTCTTT.

This chain links TRBV18 with TRBJ2-5; D is unresolved. The CDR3 runs 14 residues. Per germline, CDR1 KGHSH and CDR2 LQKENI. V was shortened by 4 bases and J by 5 bases, with 14 bases between the two germline ends. CDR3 DNA: TGTGCCAGCTCACGAGCCCTAGGTACGGAGACCCAGTACTTC. Protein product: CASSRALGTETQYF.

On this clone itself: The same CDR3 can be traced to other DNA sequences in this sample. This rearrangement joins TRBV9 to TRBJ2-7; possibly TRBD1 for D (5 bases). The ends were cut back, 0 bases at V and 2 bases at J, with 9 bases in the middle. Germline-derived CDR1 and CDR2 are SGDLS and YYNGEE. The CDR3 is 14 residues long. CDR3 residues: CASSVDQGPYEQYF. DNA for the CDR3: TGTGCCAGCAGCGTAGATCAGGGCCCCTACGAGCAGTACTTC.

The rearrangement links TRBV27 to TRBJ1-2; 7 bases line up with TRBD1. V dropped 6 bases and J dropped 5; count of bases not matched to a gene: 12. The CDR3 loop spans 15 amino acids. Germline V gene data show CDR1 as MNHEY and CDR2 as SMNVEV (reference sequence). CDR3 coding DNA: TGTGCCAGCAGGGATACAGGGGAGGAAGGATATGGCTACACCTTC. This sequence encodes CASRDTGEEGYGYTF.

The chain links TRBV14 to TRBJ2-7; 7 nucleotides agree with TRBD2. Germline V lookup: CDR1 SGHDN, CDR2 FVKESK. The CDR3 runs 16 residues. V was clipped by 3 bases and J by 2 bases; unmatched bases: 10. The CDR3 loop is CASSHKFGTIPYEQYF. In DNA, the CDR3 is TGTGCCAGCAGCCACAAATTCGGGACTATCCCCTACGAGCAGTACTTC.

Comment on this clone: At one boundary the junction diverges from the germline segment, which might be a read error. This chain uses TRBV7-9 with TRBJ2-1, with a tentative D call TRBD1 (5 bases). CDR1 is SEHNR and CDR2 is FQNEAQ in the germline V gene (reference sequence). The length of the CDR3 is 10 residues. The CDR3 sequence is CASSLEVRVF. In DNA form, the CDR3 reads TGTGCCAGCAGCTTAGAGGTCAGGGTCTTC.

The V call is TRBV6-2 or TRBV6-3, the J call TRBJ1-1; TRBD1 aligns across 8 bases. The CDR3 totals 17 residues. The V gene end was trimmed by 5 bases and the J gene end by 0 bases; junction bases not matched to a gene: 11. The germline gives CDR1 MNHEY, CDR2 SVGEGT. As DNA, the CDR3 is TGTGCCAGCAGTACCCCCCGGACAGGGCAAATGAACACTGAAGCTTTCTTT. Its translation is CASSTPRTGQMNTEAFF.